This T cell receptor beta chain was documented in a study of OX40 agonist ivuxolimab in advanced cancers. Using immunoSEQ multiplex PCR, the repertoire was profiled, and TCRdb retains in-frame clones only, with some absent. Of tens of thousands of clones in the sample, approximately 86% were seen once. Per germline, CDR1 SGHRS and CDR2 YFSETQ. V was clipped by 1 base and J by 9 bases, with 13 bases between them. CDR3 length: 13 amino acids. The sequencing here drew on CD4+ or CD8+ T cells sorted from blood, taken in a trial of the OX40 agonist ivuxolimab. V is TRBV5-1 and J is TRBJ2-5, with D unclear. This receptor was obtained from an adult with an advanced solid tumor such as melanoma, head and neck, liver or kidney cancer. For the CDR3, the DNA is TGCGCCAGCAGCTTGACGCCCCGTGAGGCCCAGTACTTC. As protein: CASSLTPREAQYF.